This entry features one T cell receptor beta chain sequence. This sample is part of a study of blood T cell repertoires in COVID-19. Study context: Spain, Italy and the United States supplied samples that represented acute and convalescent COVID-19. T cells, B-cell-depleted T cells, or PBMCs supplied cDNA or gDNA.

Original processing methods: Researchers report that nucleated cell counts were estimated from reference gene primer amplification. TCRdb's copy holds only in-frame clones and misses some; the assay was immunoSEQ multiplex PCR. Clone size and the V and J calls come from that table; the DNA yielded D and trimming. Of about 270,000 clones detected, approximately 85% appear once; the ten largest clones hold 10% to 15%. The sequenced sample was peripheral blood. The TCR sequence derives from a human donor in a cohort sampled during active COVID-19.

CDR3 nucleotide sequence: TGTGCCAGCACTCCAGCGGGAGGGCAGACCCAGTACTTC. Translating gives CASTPAGGQTQYF. The gene calls are TRBV2 and TRBJ2-5; 10 nucleotides line up with TRBD2. The V gene's germline CDR1 is SNHLY and CDR2 FYNNEI. This CDR3 is built from 13 residues. V lost 7 bases to trimming and J lost 6 bases; unmatched junction nucleotides: 5.